Below, one T cell receptor (beta chain) is given with its context. Antigen unknown. Described treatment: about 20 received Ad26.COV2.S at low or high dose, single or two shots; 5 received placebo; per-sample allocation not given. All samples were drawn on day 63, counting from the first vaccine or placebo injection. This sample is drawn from a study of Ad26.COV2.S vaccination and SARS-CoV-2 variants. Study observations and caveats: Responses of spike-specific T cells (both CD8+ and CD4+) reportedly showed substantial breadth after vaccination. Spike-specific TCR breadth ran higher among vaccine recipients than placebo recipients.

TCRdb's copy holds only in-frame clones and misses some; the assay was immunoSEQ multiplex PCR. The repertoire holds 500,000 or so clones, with about 88% as singletons. The germline V and J ends were trimmed by 1 base and 5 bases, with 5 bases remaining between them. This CDR3 spans 13 amino acids. Germline CDR1 reads SGHNT; CDR2 reads YENEEA. Sequencing was performed on peripheral blood, taken in a trial of Ad26.COV2.S vaccine versus placebo. The sequence derives from a person aged 18 to 59 who received the Ad26.COV2.S COVID-19 vaccine or a placebo. The chain employs TRBV11-3 and TRBJ2-2; D possibly corresponds to TRBD2 (5 bases). This CDR3 is CASSLAGTGELFF. CDR3 bases: TGTGCCAGCAGCTTAGCGGGAACCGGGGAGCTGTTTTTT.